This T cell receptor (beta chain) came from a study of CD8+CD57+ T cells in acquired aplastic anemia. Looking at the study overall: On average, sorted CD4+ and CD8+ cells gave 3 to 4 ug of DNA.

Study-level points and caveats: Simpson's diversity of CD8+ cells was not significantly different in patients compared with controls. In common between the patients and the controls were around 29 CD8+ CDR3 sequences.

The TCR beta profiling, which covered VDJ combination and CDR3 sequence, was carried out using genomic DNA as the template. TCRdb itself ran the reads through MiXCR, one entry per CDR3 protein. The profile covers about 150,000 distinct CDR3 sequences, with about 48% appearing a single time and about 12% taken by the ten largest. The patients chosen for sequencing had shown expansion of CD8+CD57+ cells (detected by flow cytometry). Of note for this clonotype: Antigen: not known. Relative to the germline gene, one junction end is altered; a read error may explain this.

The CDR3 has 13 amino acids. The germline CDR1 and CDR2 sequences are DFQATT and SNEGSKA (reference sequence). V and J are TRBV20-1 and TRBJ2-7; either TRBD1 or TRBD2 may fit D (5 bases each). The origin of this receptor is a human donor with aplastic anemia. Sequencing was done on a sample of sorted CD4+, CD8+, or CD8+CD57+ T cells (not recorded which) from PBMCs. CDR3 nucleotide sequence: TGCAGTGCTAGAGATATATTGGTGGGGGAGATTGACTTC. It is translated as CSARDILVGEIDF.